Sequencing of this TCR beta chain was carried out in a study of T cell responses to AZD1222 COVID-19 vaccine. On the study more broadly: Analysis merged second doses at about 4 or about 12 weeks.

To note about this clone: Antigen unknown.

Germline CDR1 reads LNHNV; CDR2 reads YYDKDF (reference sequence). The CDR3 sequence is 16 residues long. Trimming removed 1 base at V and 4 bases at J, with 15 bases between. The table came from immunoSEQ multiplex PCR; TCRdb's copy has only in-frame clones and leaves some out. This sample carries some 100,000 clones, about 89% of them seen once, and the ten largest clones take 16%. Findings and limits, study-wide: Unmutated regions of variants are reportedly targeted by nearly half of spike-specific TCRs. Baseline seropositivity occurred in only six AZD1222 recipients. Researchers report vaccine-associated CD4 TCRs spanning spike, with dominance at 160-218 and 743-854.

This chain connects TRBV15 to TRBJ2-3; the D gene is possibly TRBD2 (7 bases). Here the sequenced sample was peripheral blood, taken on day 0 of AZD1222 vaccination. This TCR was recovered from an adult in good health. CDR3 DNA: TGTGCCACCAGCAGAGGTCCAACAGGGAGGGCAGATACGCAGTATTTT. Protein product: CATSRGPTGRADTQYF.